Listed below are T cell receptor beta chains from one sample, sequenced in a study of shared clonotypes between healthy human individuals. Method: immunoSEQ multiplex PCR; TCRdb's copy keeps in-frame clones and lacks some. The sample holds some 1.5 million clones, roughly 96% seen once. The sample consisted of naive CD4+ T cells sorted from blood. These receptors all stem from a man younger than 45 in good health. Each CDR3 is given with its conserved first and last residue. D genes are given only for firm matches. Clone sizes are given selectively: once, few, many, or a class where the clone is expanded.

clone size | J gene | D gene | V gene | CDR3 DNA | CDR3 protein
. | TRBJ2-5 | TRBD2 | TRBV29-1 | TGCAGCGTTGTTATAGCGGGAGTAATGGAGACCCAGTACTTC | CSVVIAGVMETQYF
. | TRBJ2-7 | TRBD2 | TRBV9 | TGTGCCAGCAGCGTAGCTAGCGGGAGTTACGAGCAGTACTTC | CASSVASGSYEQYF
. | TRBJ2-1 | . | TRBV2 | TGTGCCAGCGGGGCTAGAAGGACGGATGAGCAGTTCTTC | CASGARRTDEQFF
. | TRBJ1-3 | . | TRBV7-9 | TGTGCCAGCAGCCTGAGGGGAGCTGGAAACACCATATATTTT | CASSLRGAGNTIYF
. | TRBJ1-2 | . | TRBV5-1 | TGCGCCAGCAGCATAACGACTGACCCAAACTATGGCTACACCTTC | CASSITTDPNYGYTF
once | TRBJ2-2 | TRBD2 | TRBV6-1 | TGTGCCAGCTTCGGACTAGCGGGAGGCTTCGGGGAGCTGTTTTTT | CASFGLAGGFGELFF
. | TRBJ2-3 | TRBD2 | TRBV6-1 | TGTGCCAGCAGTGATGGGATAGCGGGAGCCTCCTCTACGCAGTATTTT | CASSDGIAGASSTQYF
once | TRBJ2-1 | TRBD1 | TRBV5-1 | TGCGCCAGCAGCTCTTCACAGGGGGGAAAACAGGATGAGCAGTTCTTC | CASSSSQGGKQDEQFF
. | TRBJ2-5 | TRBD1 | TRBV29-1 | TGCAGCGCCCCGACAGGGGGAGAGACCCAGTACTTC | CSAPTGGETQYF
. | TRBJ2-3 | . | TRBV9 | TGTGCCAGCAGCGTCGGAGAGGGTAGCACAGATACGCAGTATTTT | CASSVGEGSTDTQYF
. | TRBJ2-4 | . | TRBV6-6 | TGTGCCAGCGGTCCCCGGGACACCCTGCAAAACATTCAGTACTTC | CASGPRDTLQNIQYF
. | TRBJ1-5 | . | TRBV5-1 | TGCGCCAGCAGCCCCGCGGGGTTCAATCAGCCCCAGCATTTT | CASSPAGFNQPQHF
. | TRBJ2-7 | . | TRBV28 | TGTGCCAGCAGGGGATTCCTCAGGGGCGGCATGGTCTACGAGCAGTACTTC | CASRGFLRGGMVYEQYF
. | TRBJ2-6 | . | TRBV6-5 | TGTGCCAGCATGGACTCTGGGGCCAACGTCCTGACTTTC | CASMDSGANVLTF
. | TRBJ2-7 | TRBD2 | TRBV18 | TGTGCCAGCTCACCATCTGGGGGGGACGGCGAGCAGTACTTC | CASSPSGGDGEQYF
. | TRBJ2-1 | . | TRBV9 | TGTGCCAGCAGCGGCACAGGGAAGGCCATCGATGAGCAGTTCTTC | CASSGTGKAIDEQFF
. | TRBJ2-1 | TRBD2 | TRBV5-1 | TGCGCCAGCAGCTTGGTACTAGCGGGAGCCTACAATGAGCAGTTCTTC | CASSLVLAGAYNEQFF
. | TRBJ2-1 | . | TRBV6-4 | TGTGCCAGCAGTGAGAACTTCGGATTCACTGAGCAGTTCTTC | CASSENFGFTEQFF
. | TRBJ1-1 | TRBD1 | TRBV20-1 | TGCAGTGCTCTCTCGGACAGGGAAGTTTTCTTT | CSALSDREVFF
. | TRBJ2-5 | TRBD2 | TRBV19 | TGTGCCAGTAGTATCACACCCGGGACTAGCGGGAGAGTTCACTTC | CASSITPGTSGRVHF
. | TRBJ2-2 | . | TRBV10-3 | TGTGCCATCAGTGTAAGAAGGGAGAACACCGGGGAGCTGTTTTTT | CAISVRRENTGELFF
. | TRBJ1-3 | . | TRBV7-2 | TGTGCCAGCAGCCCGTCCCCAGGAAACACCATATATTTT | CASSPSPGNTIYF
. | TRBJ1-1 | . | TRBV7-9 | TGTGCCAGCAGCTTTCGCCTGGGGAACACTGAAGCTTTCTTT | CASSFRLGNTEAFF
. | TRBJ2-3 | . | TRBV9 | TGTGCCAGCAGCGTAGCAGCCTTCGGAGATACGCAGTATTTT | CASSVAAFGDTQYF
. | TRBJ1-1 | . | TRBV9 | TGTGCCAGCAGCGCAGAGGGGCGTCGGGGAACTGAAGCTTTCTTT | CASSAEGRRGTEAFF
. | TRBJ2-7 | . | TRBV18 | TGTGCCAGCTCACCATTGCAGGAGGGGTACGAGCAGTACTTC | CASSPLQEGYEQYF
. | TRBJ2-7 | TRBD2 | TRBV15 | TGTGCCACCAGCAGAGCAGAGAGACTAGCGGGATACGAGCAGTACTTC | CATSRAERLAGYEQYF
. | TRBJ2-5 | . | TRBV20-1 | TGCAGTGCTCTTATAGAGACCCAGTACTTC | CSALIETQYF
. | TRBJ2-7 | . | TRBV18 | TGTGCCAGCTCTGACCCCTACGAGCAGTACTTC | CASSDPYEQYF